What follows describes a single T cell receptor (beta chain). The sample belongs to a study of blood T cell repertoires in COVID-19. At the level of the study: T cells, B-cell-depleted T cells, or PBMCs provided the cDNA or gDNA that served as material.

Those who participated ranged in age from roughly 18 to 89 years and resided in under 25 US areas. This CDR3 is built from 12 residues. Germline CDR1 reads GTSNPN; CDR2 reads SVGIG (reference sequence). V was pared by 8 bases and J by 0 bases, with 10 bases between. Clones were sequenced by immunoSEQ multiplex PCR, and TCRdb holds only the in-frame ones, with some missing. Here the sample spans 470,000 or so clones, about 85% being singletons. The specimen was PBMCs or T cells enriched from blood (not recorded which). The receptor's source is a woman aged 18 to 35 with acute COVID-19. V usage is TRBV30 and J usage is TRBJ1-1, with D perhaps matching TRBD1 (6 bases). The chain's CDR3 is CARNRVNTEAFF. The CDR3 coding sequence is TGTGCCAGAAACAGGGTGAACACTGAAGCTTTCTTT.